Following are 7 T cell receptor beta chains from one sample sequenced in a study of graft-versus-host responses after intestinal transplantation. Generated by immunoSEQ multiplex PCR, the TCRdb table keeps only in-frame clones and is missing some. The sample records about 93,000 clones, just under 95% being singletons. These receptors have no identified antigens. Sequenced material: unstimulated CD8+ T cells sorted from spleen or lymph node cells, taken before intestinal transplant. The source of these receptors is a human donor who received an intestinal transplant.

The rearrangement joins TRBV27 to TRBJ2-7; 13 bases match TRBD2. The CDR3 extends over 14 amino acids. V shed 6 bases, J shed 6 bases, and the junction held 5 bases outside the gene matches. CDR1 MNHEY and CDR2 SMNVEV come from the germline V gene (reference sequence). CDR3 loop: CASRWTSGSGEQYF. The CDR3 DNA reads TGTGCCAGCAGGTGGACTAGCGGGAGCGGCGAGCAGTACTTC.

The chain recombines TRBV27 with TRBJ2-1, with 9 bases that match TRBD2. CDR1 is MNHEY, CDR2 SMNVEV, per germline (reference sequence). The CDR3 has 16 amino acids. The V gene end was trimmed by 4 bases and the J gene end by 0 bases; junction bases not matched to a gene: 4. Written as DNA, the CDR3 is TGTGCCAGCAGTTCCCTAGCGGGGTCCTCCTACAATGAGCAGTTCTTC. Protein sequence: CASSSLAGSSYNEQFF.

The chain carries TRBV5-1 and TRBJ2-7; 11 nucleotides match TRBD1. Trimming took 4 bases from V and 3 from J; bases not matched to a gene: 6. Germline loops: CDR1 SGHRS, CDR2 YFSETQ. This CDR3 has 15 residues. CDR3 loop: CASSPLGQGGYEQYF. The CDR3 DNA follows: TGCGCCAGCAGCCCATTGGGACAGGGGGGCTACGAGCAGTACTTC.

V gene TRBV13 combines with J gene TRBJ1-3, with TRBD1 matching 7 bases. V lost 8 bases and J lost 0; bases outside the gene matches: 4. Germline V lookup: CDR1 PRHDT, CDR2 FYEKMQ (reference sequence). The CDR3 is 14 residues long. The CDR3 nucleotides read TGTGCCAGCGCGGGACAGAGCTCTGGAAACACCATATATTTT. Translation gives CASAGQSSGNTIYF.

This clone was observed once. The gene calls are TRBV5-6 and TRBJ2-1; a possible D gene is TRBD2 (6 bases). With 4 bases removed from V and 0 bases from J, the gap between germline ends came to 8 bases. The CDR3 totals 14 residues. Germline CDR1 SGHDT, CDR2 YYEEEE. CDR3 in amino acids: CASSDGSSYNEQFF. The CDR3 coding sequence is TGTGCCAGCAGCGACGGGAGCTCCTACAATGAGCAGTTCTTC. Supplemented by reference TRBV5-6 and TRBJ2-1, the full variable domain reads DAGVTQSPTHLIKTRGQQVTLRCSPKSGHDTVSWYQQALGQGPQFIFQYYEEEERQRGNFPDRFSGHQFPNYSSELNVNALLLGDSALYLCASSDGSSYNEQFFGPGTRLTVL.

The chain has TRBV19 and TRBJ2-7; D uncertain. CDR1 LNHDA and CDR2 SQIVND come from the germline V gene (reference sequence). The CDR3 contains 14 residues. V was pared by 1 base and J by 2 bases, with 9 bases between. Written as DNA, the CDR3 is TGTGCCAGTAGTATAGGGCTTAACACCTACGAGCAGTACTTC. As protein: CASSIGLNTYEQYF.

This chain uses TRBV9 with TRBJ2-7; tentatively, D is TRBD1 (5 bases). Germline CDR1 and CDR2: SGDLS and YYNGEE. Trimming shortened V by 3 bases and J by 3 bases, and 7 bases separated the two germline ends. The CDR3 runs 12 residues. The CDR3 nucleotides are TGTGCCAGCAGCGCCGACAGCTACGAGCAGTACTTC. It specifies CASSADSYEQYF.